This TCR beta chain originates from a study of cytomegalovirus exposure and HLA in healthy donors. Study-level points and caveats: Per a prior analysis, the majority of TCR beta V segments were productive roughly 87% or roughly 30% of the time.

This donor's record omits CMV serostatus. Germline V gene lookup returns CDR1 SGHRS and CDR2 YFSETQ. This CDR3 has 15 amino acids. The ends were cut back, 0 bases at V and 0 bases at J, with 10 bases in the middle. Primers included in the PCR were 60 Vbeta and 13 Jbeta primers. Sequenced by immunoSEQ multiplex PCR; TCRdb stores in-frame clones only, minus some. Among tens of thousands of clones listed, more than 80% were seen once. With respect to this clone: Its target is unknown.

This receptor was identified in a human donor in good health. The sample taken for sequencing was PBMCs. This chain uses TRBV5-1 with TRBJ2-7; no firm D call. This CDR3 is CASSLESVSSYEQYF. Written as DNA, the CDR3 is TGCGCCAGCAGCTTGGAGTCAGTCAGCTCCTACGAGCAGTACTTC.